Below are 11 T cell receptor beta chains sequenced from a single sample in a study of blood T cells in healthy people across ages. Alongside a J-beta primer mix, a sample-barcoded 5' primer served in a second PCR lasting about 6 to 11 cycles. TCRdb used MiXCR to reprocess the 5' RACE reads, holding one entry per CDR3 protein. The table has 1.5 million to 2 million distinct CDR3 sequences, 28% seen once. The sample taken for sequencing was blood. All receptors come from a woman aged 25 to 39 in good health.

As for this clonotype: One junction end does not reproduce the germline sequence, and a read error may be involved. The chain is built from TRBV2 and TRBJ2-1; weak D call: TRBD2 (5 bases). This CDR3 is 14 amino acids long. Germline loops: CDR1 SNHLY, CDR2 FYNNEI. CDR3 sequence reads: CSSQVSPGINEQFF. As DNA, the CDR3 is TGTTCCAGCCAAGTTTCGCCGGGGATCAATGAGCAGTTCTTC. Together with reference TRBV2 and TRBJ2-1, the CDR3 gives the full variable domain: EPEVTQTPSHQVTQMGQEVILRCVPISNHLYFYWYRQILGQKVEFLVSFYNNEISEKSEIFDDQFSVERPDGSNFTLKIRSTKLEDSAMYFCSSQVSPGINEQFFGPGTRLTVL.

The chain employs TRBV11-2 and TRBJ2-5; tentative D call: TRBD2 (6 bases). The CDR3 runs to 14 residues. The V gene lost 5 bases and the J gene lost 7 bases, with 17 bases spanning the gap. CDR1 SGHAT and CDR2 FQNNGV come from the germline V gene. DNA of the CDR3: TGTGCCAGCAGCGCGTGGGGGGTTCTAGGGACCCAGTACTTC. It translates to CASSAWGVLGTQYF.

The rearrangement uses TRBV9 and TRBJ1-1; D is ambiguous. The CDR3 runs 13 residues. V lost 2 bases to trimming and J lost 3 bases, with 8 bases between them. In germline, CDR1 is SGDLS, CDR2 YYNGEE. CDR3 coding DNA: TGTGCCAGCAGCGTCTCCGGGGACACTGAAGCTTTCTTT. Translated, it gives CASSVSGDTEAFF.

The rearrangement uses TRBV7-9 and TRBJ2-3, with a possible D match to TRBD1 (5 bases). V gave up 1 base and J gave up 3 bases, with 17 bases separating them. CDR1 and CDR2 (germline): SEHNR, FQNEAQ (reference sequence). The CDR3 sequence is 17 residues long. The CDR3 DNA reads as TGTGCCAGCAGCTTAGTCCCCGGACAAGGATCGACAGATACGCAGTATTTT. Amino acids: CASSLVPGQGSTDTQYF.

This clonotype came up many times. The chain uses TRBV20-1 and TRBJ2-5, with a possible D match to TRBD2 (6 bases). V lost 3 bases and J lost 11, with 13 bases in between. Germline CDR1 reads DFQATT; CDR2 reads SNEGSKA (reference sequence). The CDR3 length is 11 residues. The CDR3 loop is CSASRGWEQYF. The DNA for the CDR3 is TGCAGTGCTAGTCGGGGGTGGGAGCAGTACTTC.

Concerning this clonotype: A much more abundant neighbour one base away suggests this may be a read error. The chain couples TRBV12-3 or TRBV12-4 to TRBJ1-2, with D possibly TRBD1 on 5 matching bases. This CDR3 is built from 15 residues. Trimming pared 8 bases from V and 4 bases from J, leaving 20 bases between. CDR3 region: CASGGLTALGYGYTF. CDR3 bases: TGTGCCAGCGGGGGTCTAACGGCGCTCGGCTATGGCTACACCTTC.

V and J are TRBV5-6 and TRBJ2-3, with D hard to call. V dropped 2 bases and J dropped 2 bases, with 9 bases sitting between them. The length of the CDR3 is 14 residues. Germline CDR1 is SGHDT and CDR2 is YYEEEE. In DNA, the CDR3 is TGTGCCAGCAGCTTCGAATTTACCACAGATACGCAGTATTTT. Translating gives CASSFEFTTDTQYF.

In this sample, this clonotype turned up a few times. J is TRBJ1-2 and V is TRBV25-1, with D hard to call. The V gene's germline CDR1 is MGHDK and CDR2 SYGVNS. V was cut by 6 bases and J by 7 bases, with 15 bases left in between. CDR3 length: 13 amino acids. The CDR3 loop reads CASSPPGEGGYTF. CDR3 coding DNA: TGTGCCAGCAGCCCCCCCGGGGAGGGTGGCTACACCTTC.

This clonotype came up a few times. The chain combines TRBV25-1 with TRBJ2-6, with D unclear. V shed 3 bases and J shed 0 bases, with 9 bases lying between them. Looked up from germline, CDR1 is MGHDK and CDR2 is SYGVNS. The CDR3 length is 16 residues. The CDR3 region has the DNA TGTGCCAGCAGTGAGAGTAAGCTCTCTGGGGCCAACGTCCTGACTTTC. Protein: CASSESKLSGANVLTF.

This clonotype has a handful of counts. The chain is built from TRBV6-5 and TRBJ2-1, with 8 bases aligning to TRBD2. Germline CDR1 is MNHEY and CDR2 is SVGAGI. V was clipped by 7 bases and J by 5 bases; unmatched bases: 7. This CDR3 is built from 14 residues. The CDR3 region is CASKWRGAHNEQFF. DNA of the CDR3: TGTGCCAGCAAGTGGCGGGGGGCCCACAATGAGCAGTTCTTC.

The DNA for the CDR3 is TGTGCCAGCACCTCGGCGTCCGGGGGATACAATGAGCAGTTCTTC. Its protein is CASTSASGGYNEQFF. J is TRBJ2-1 and V is TRBV9; D perhaps matches TRBD2 (6 bases). Germline V lookup: CDR1 SGDLS, CDR2 YYNGEE. V was shortened by 6 bases and J by 4 bases, with 17 bases between the two germline ends. The CDR3 has 15 amino acids. Drawing the rest from reference TRBV9 and TRBJ2-1, the complete variable domain is DSGVTQTPKHLITATGQRVTLRCSPRSGDLSVYWYQQSLDQGLQFLIQYYNGEERAKGNILERFSAQQFPDLHSELNLSSLELGDSALYFCASTSASGGYNEQFFGPGTRLTVL.